The sequence of this T cell receptor (beta chain) was determined in a study of neurological immune-mediated disorders. This clonotype was seen ten or more times. TCRdb ran MiXCR on the 5' RACE reads and lists one entry per CDR3 protein. Seen here are about 38,000 distinct CDR3 sequences, nearly 5% observed once, and the top ten hold roughly 9%. The study drew its healthy controls from blood bank volunteers in Maryland, USA. For sorted libraries, the input was around 1 million CD4+ or CD8+ T cells. Germline CDR1 reads SGHRS; CDR2 reads YFSETQ. CDR3 size: 15 residues. Trimming removed 0 bases at V and 2 bases at J, with 11 bases between.

The TCR originated in a man aged 18 to 35 in good health. The chain uses TRBV5-1 and TRBJ2-5; TRBD2 might be the D (5 bases). The sample consisted of CD4+ T cells from blood. CDR3 protein: CASSLVGLGQETQYF. The CDR3 DNA is TGCGCCAGCAGCTTGGTCGGACTTGGGCAAGAGACCCAGTACTTC.